The clone carrying this T cell receptor (beta chain) has only one observation. Its specificity is not known. TCRdb keeps only in-frame clones here, not all; method: immunoSEQ multiplex PCR. This sample has around 55,000 clones, with roughly 80% found just once. This CDR3 is 11 amino acids long. The V and J ends lost 4 bases and 3 bases respectively, with 4 bases between them. The V gene's germline CDR1 is SGHDT and CDR2 YYEEEE. As for time point: week 23, last vaccination. With topical imiquimod, each dose of the vaccine consisted of 300 ug of mutant IDH1 20-mer peptide. This entry is derived from a study of a mutant IDH1 vaccine in newly diagnosed glioma. Study-level findings and limits: Patients showed vaccine-induced immune responses at a rate of 93.3%.

V and J are TRBV5-6 and TRBJ1-2; D gene ambiguous. Sequencing was performed on PBMCs, taken from a glioma patient whose treatment included an IDH1 peptide vaccine. This TCR came from a man in his forties or fifties with glioma. The CDR3, as DNA: TGTGCCAGCAGCCAAGACTATGGCTACACCTTC. Residues: CASSQDYGYTF.